A single sample is the source of the 27 T cell receptor beta chains below, sequenced in a study of T-cell reconstitution after alpha-beta-depleted transplantation in children. A library of TCRbeta sequences, prepared with unique molecular identifiers, was generated. TCRdb itself ran the PCR reads through MiXCR, one entry per CDR3 protein. The sample carries about 580,000 distinct CDR3 sequences, roughly 24% recorded once. The starting material was PBMCs, mostly from graft donor cells, obtained 360 days after TCRalphabeta/CD19-depleted stem cell transplant. Every receptor here comes from a boy less than two years old who had a stem cell transplant for acute myeloid leukemia, so the T cells may come from the graft donor.

The sample holds a few counts of this clonotype. The chain couples TRBV7-9 to TRBJ2-5, with D possibly being TRBD1 (5 bases). CDR1 and CDR2 from the germline V gene are SEHNR and FQNEAQ (reference sequence). This CDR3 spans 13 amino acids. The V end lost 5 bases, the J end lost 4 bases, and 11 bases lay between the germline ends. CDR3 protein: CASSPRALETQYF. The CDR3, as DNA: TGTGCCAGCAGCCCCAGGGCCTTAGAGACCCAGTACTTC.

This clonotype was counted at least ten times. The genes are TRBV6-2 or TRBV6-3 and TRBJ2-5; TRBD1 is a possible D gene (6 bases). This CDR3 is 14 amino acids long. The germline V and J ends were trimmed by 6 bases and 1 base, with 12 bases remaining between them. In germline, CDR1 is MNHEY, CDR2 SVGEGT. This CDR3 reads CASRNDRIQETQYF. CDR3 nucleotide sequence: TGTGCCAGCAGAAACGACAGGATCCAAGAGACCCAGTACTTC.

This clonotype came up a few times. The chain is built from TRBV11-2 and TRBJ2-1; no reliable D call. The CDR3 is 14 amino acids. V was shortened by 5 bases and J by 9 bases, with 17 bases between the two germline ends. The germline gives CDR1 SGHAT, CDR2 FQNNGV. The CDR3 here is CASSLHSSYGEQFF. Here the CDR3 DNA reads TGTGCCAGCAGCCTCCACTCTTCTTATGGTGAGCAGTTCTTC.

This clonotype has a count of ten or more. The J gene is TRBJ2-7, the V gene TRBV29-1, with no clear D. Germline V lookup: CDR1 SQVTM, CDR2 ANQGSEA. The CDR3 is 11 amino acids. Trimming cost V 5 bases and J 0 bases, with 5 bases left between them. CDR3: CSVQDSYEQYF. CDR3 bases: TGCAGCGTTCAGGACTCCTACGAGCAGTACTTC.

This clonotype was seen a handful of times. The CDR3 loop reads CASSLATGGANQPQHF. For the CDR3, the DNA is TGTGCCAGCAGTTTAGCCACAGGGGGCGCAAACCAGCCCCAGCATTTT. The V call is TRBV12-3 or TRBV12-4, the J call TRBJ1-5; 9 bases are a match to TRBD1. The ends lost 0 bases at V and 7 bases at J; junction bases unmatched: 7. The CDR3 covers 16 residues.

The chain carries TRBV6-5 and TRBJ2-7; 7 bases line up with TRBD1. The V gene end was trimmed by 2 bases and the J gene end by 5 bases; junction bases not matched to a gene: 6. Germline V lookup: CDR1 MNHEY, CDR2 SVGAGI. The CDR3 consists of 14 residues. CDR3 sequence reads: CASSYLTGIDEQYF. The CDR3 DNA is TGTGCCAGCAGTTACCTGACAGGGATCGACGAGCAGTACTTC.

V is TRBV3-1 and J is TRBJ1-1, with D possibly being TRBD1 (5 bases). Germline CDR1 reads LGHDT; CDR2 reads YNNKEL (reference sequence). Trimming shortened V by 2 bases and J by 11 bases, and 12 bases separated the two germline ends. This CDR3 is 12 amino acids long. The CDR3, as DNA: TGTGCCAGCAGCCAATCGAGGGGATCGGCTTTCTTT. Amino acids: CASSQSRGSAFF.

This clonotype was counted at least ten times. This sequence joins TRBV2 and TRBJ2-7; 7 bases agree with TRBD1. Looked up from germline, CDR1 is SNHLY and CDR2 is FYNNEI. The CDR3 is 15 residues long. V lost 6 bases, J lost 4 bases, and 12 bases stayed unmatched. The DNA for the CDR3 is TGTGCCAGCAGAGCCAGACAGGGTGGTTCGTACGAGCAGTACGTC. Its translation is CASRARQGGSYEQYV.

This clonotype came up a few times. The chain links TRBV29-1 to TRBJ1-6; D possibly corresponds to TRBD1 (6 bases). V was shortened by 0 bases and J by 0 bases, with 12 bases between the two germline ends. Germline assignment: CDR1 SQVTM and CDR2 ANQGSEA. This CDR3 has 17 amino acids. The CDR3 loop is CSVEDPRGSSYNSPLHF. The CDR3 DNA reads TGCAGCGTTGAAGATCCCAGGGGAAGCTCCTATAATTCACCCCTCCACTTT.

The chain's CDR3 is CASRLRQGTLYEQYV. Written as DNA, the CDR3 is TGTGCCAGCAGACTAAGACAGGGGACGCTTTACGAGCAGTACGTC. The V call is TRBV6-4, the J call TRBJ2-7; 8 nucleotides line up with TRBD1. The CDR3 contains 15 residues. Germline CDR1 reads MRHNA; CDR2 reads SNTAGT. V was pared by 6 bases and J by 4 bases, with 11 bases of the junction left unmatched.

This clonotype showed up just once. DNA of the CDR3: TGTGCCAGCAGCTTAGAACCGCCGGGGGGCGGGGAGCTGTTTTTT. Protein: CASSLEPPGGGELFF. The J gene is TRBJ2-2, the V gene TRBV7-2; 7 bases line up with TRBD2. V trimming: 1 base; J trimming: 7 bases; junction bases outside the gene matches: 6. The CDR3 is 15 residues long. CDR1 is SGHTA and CDR2 is FQGNSA in the germline V gene. Combining the CDR3 with reference TRBV7-2 and TRBJ2-2 gives the whole variable domain GAGVSQSPSNKVTEKGKDVELRCDPISGHTALYWYRQSLGQGLEFLIYFQGNSAPDKSGLPSDRFSAERTGGSVSTLTIQRTQQEDSAVYLCASSLEPPGGGELFFGEGSRLTVL.

This clonotype was observed at least ten times. This chain uses TRBV12-3 or TRBV12-4 with TRBJ1-4; a weak D match, TRBD1 (6 bases). V was trimmed by 6 bases and J by 15 bases, leaving 26 bases between them. CDR3 length: 15 residues. The CDR3 DNA follows: TGTGCCAGCAGCCAACCTCCCATCGGGGCAAAGGGGGTGTTTTTT. Protein product: CASSQPPIGAKGVFF.

The sample holds many counts of this clonotype. The chain employs TRBV3-1 and TRBJ1-2, with TRBD1 matching 8 bases. The CDR3 has 17 residues. Germline values: CDR1 LGHDT, CDR2 YNNKEL (reference sequence). V lost 0 bases and J lost 3; bases outside the gene matches: 9. CDR3 nucleotide sequence: TGTGCCAGCAGCCAAGATCCCCGACAGGGGAAGTACTATGGCTACACCTTC. It specifies CASSQDPRQGKYYGYTF. The entire variable domain, with the rest obtained from reference TRBV3-1 and TRBJ1-2, is as follows: DTAVSQTPKYLVTQMGNDKSIKCEQNLGHDTMYWYKQDSKKFLKIMFSYNNKELIINETVPNRFSPKSPDKAHLNLHINSLELGDSAVYFCASSQDPRQGKYYGYTFGSGTRLTVV.

This sequence joins TRBV10-3 and TRBJ1-1; a possible D gene is TRBD1 (5 bases). Trimming shortened V by 4 bases and J by 0 bases, and 15 bases separated the two germline ends. The germline V gene encodes CDR1 ENHRY and CDR2 SYGVKD. The CDR3 length is 16 residues. The CDR3 spells CAISVTGSGMNTEAFF. For the CDR3, the DNA is TGTGCCATCAGTGTAACAGGCTCCGGAATGAACACTGAAGCTTTCTTT.

CDR3 sequence: CASSLAGQDRSPLHF. The CDR3 DNA sequence: TGCGCCAGCAGCTTGGCTGGACAGGATCGCTCACCCCTCCACTTT. The genes are TRBV5-1 and TRBJ1-6; 7 bases map to TRBD1. The V gene's germline CDR1 is SGHRS and CDR2 YFSETQ. The ends lost 0 bases at V and 10 bases at J; junction bases unmatched: 7. The CDR3 consists of 15 residues.

This clonotype was seen ten or more times. The chain has TRBV12-3 or TRBV12-4 and TRBJ2-1, with 14 bases aligning to TRBD2. CDR3 size: 16 residues. Germline trimming cut 5 bases from V and 3 bases from J; bases unmatched to any gene: 3. CDR3: CASSKGLAGVYNEQFF. CDR3 in DNA: TGTGCCAGCAGTAAGGGACTAGCGGGGGTCTACAATGAGCAGTTCTTC.

This rearrangement joins TRBV20-1 to TRBJ1-1; D might be TRBD1 (6 bases). The CDR3 totals 14 residues. V was pared by 0 bases and J by 6 bases, with 14 bases between. Germline CDR1 reads DFQATT; CDR2 reads SNEGSKA (reference sequence). The CDR3 bases are TGCAGTGCTAGAGATGGGCAGGGGTTCTCTGAAGCTTTCTTT. This gives the protein CSARDGQGFSEAFF.

The genes are TRBV7-2 and TRBJ2-3, with 15 bases that match TRBD2. Per germline, CDR1 SGHTA and CDR2 FQGNSA. V lost 5 bases and J lost 9; bases outside the gene matches: 3. The CDR3 covers 14 residues. The CDR3, as DNA: TGTGCCAGCAGCATGGGACTAGCGGGGGGAACGCAGTATTTT. Residues: CASSMGLAGGTQYF.

This chain links TRBV4-1 with TRBJ2-1, with 11 bases aligning to TRBD2. This CDR3 contains 14 residues. CDR1 and CDR2 (germline): MGHRA, YSYEKL. Trimming at V came to 4 bases and at J to 8 bases, leaving 4 bases not matched to a gene. The CDR3 reads CASSLAGGMDEQFF. As DNA, the CDR3 is TGCGCCAGCAGCCTAGCGGGGGGGATGGATGAGCAGTTCTTC.

This clonotype has ten or more counts. The chain combines TRBV2 with TRBJ1-5, with D unclear. CDR1 and CDR2 (germline): SNHLY, FYNNEI. CDR3 length: 12 amino acids. The V and J ends lost 8 bases and 2 bases respectively, with 7 bases between them. This CDR3 reads CASGSRNQPQHF. The CDR3 coding sequence is TGTGCCAGCGGGAGCCGCAATCAGCCCCAGCATTTT.

Many counts were recorded for this clonotype. J is TRBJ1-6 and V is TRBV12-3 or TRBV12-4; unclear D gene. The CDR3 is made up of 12 amino acids. Deletions cut 6 bases from V and 8 bases from J, with 8 bases between. The DNA of the CDR3 is TGTGCCAGCAGAGAGAACTATTCACCCCTCCACTTT. Protein sequence: CASRENYSPLHF.

This clonotype was seen ten or more times. CDR3 sequence: CSLGTSYEQYV. In DNA, the CDR3 is TGCAGCCTCGGGACCTCCTACGAGCAGTACGTC. J is TRBJ2-7 and V is TRBV20-1, with D possibly being TRBD1 or TRBD2 (5 bases each). Germline V gene data show CDR1 as DFQATT and CDR2 as SNEGSKA (reference sequence). The CDR3 has 11 amino acids.

V gene TRBV12-5 combines with J gene TRBJ1-5; D is ambiguous. The germline gives CDR1 LGHNT, CDR2 FRNRAP. The CDR3 length is 16 residues. With 3 bases removed from V and 1 base from J, the gap between germline ends came to 13 bases. CDR3 nucleotides: TGTGCTAGTGGTTTTGGACCTACTTGGAGCAATCAGCCCCAGCATTTT. It codes for CASGFGPTWSNQPQHF. Full variable domain (remainder filled in from reference TRBV12-5 and TRBJ1-5): DARVTQTPRHKVTEMGQEVTMRCQPILGHNTVFWYRQTMMQGLELLAYFRNRAPLDDSGMPKDRFSAEMPDATLATLKIQPSEPRDSAVYFCASGFGPTWSNQPQHFGDGTRLSIL.

This clonotype has more than one count but fewer than ten. The rearrangement joins TRBV7-7 to TRBJ2-5; 8 bases match TRBD1. After removal of 5 bases from V and 3 bases from J, the junction contained 14 bases not matched to a gene. The germline gives CDR1 SSHAT, CDR2 FNYEAQ (reference sequence). CDR3 length: 17 residues. The CDR3 region has the DNA TGTGCCAGCAGCCCTCATCTAAACAGGGGGACCGAAGAGACCCAGTACTTC. Translated: CASSPHLNRGTEETQYF. The full variable domain, in which reference TRBV7-7 and TRBJ2-5 provide the parts outside the CDR3, is GAGVSQSPRYKVTKRGQDVTLRCDPISSHATLYWYQQALGQGPEFLTYFNYEAQPDKSGLPSDRFSAERPEGSISTLTIQRTEQRDSAMYRCASSPHLNRGTEETQYFGPGTRLLVL.

This clonotype was detected only a few times. The rearrangement links TRBV29-1 to TRBJ1-5; no clear D gene. Looked up from germline, CDR1 is SQVTM and CDR2 is ANQGSEA. The CDR3 spans 10 residues. Trimming left V 4 bases short and J 2 bases short, with 0 bases between. This CDR3 reads CSVGNQPQHF. CDR3 nucleotides: TGCAGCGTTGGCAATCAGCCCCAGCATTTT. The full variable domain, completed using reference TRBV29-1 and TRBJ1-5, is SAVISQKPSRDICQRGTSLTIQCQVDSQVTMMFWYRQQPGQSLTLIATANQGSEATYESGFVIDKFPISRPNLTFSTLTVSNMSPEDSSIYLCSVGNQPQHFGDGTRLSIL.

The V call is TRBV15, the J call TRBJ2-3; D is undetermined. The V gene's germline CDR1 is LNHNV and CDR2 YYDKDF (reference sequence). Between the trimmed V and J ends, which lost 3 bases and 5 bases, there was a span of 24 bases. The CDR3 runs 18 residues. Here the CDR3 reads CATSRTSRGTLPQDTQYF. In DNA, the CDR3 is TGTGCCACCAGCAGGACTTCCCGCGGTACACTACCACAAGATACGCAGTATTTT.

This rearrangement joins TRBV20-1 to TRBJ2-4; 7 bases align to TRBD2. The CDR3 totals 14 residues. V was pared by 3 bases and J by 0 bases, with 2 bases of the junction left unmatched. CDR1 DFQATT and CDR2 SNEGSKA come from the germline V gene (reference sequence). Here the CDR3 reads CSASAGAAKNIQYF. In nucleotides, the CDR3 is TGCAGTGCTAGTGCGGGAGCAGCCAAAAACATTCAGTACTTC.